These T cell receptor beta chains were read from a single sample in a study of T cells after yellow fever vaccination. TCRdb passed the 5' RACE reads through MiXCR, listing each CDR3 protein once. The sample contains about 160,000 distinct CDR3 sequences, approximately 6.7% of which appear only once. Specimen: CD4+ T cells sorted from PBMCs, collected less than 6 days after the first yellow fever vaccination. The receptors stem from a man younger than 35 who received the YFV17D yellow fever vaccine. CDR3s include the opening cysteine and the closing phenylalanine or tryptophan. Each record gives: D gene, V gene, J gene, clone size, CDR3 DNA, CDR3 protein. The D gene is left open where the match is weak. Only part of the rows carry a size: once, few, many, or a class if the clone is expanded.

>.|TRBV6-1|TRBJ2-1|many
TGTGCCAGCAGCACCACTTTGGGGTACAATGAGCAGTTCTTC
CASSTTLGYNEQFF
>.|TRBV19|TRBJ1-3|few
TGTGCCACCAGCCGGGACACTGGAAACACCATATATTTT
CATSRDTGNTIYF
>.|TRBV12-3/TRBV12-4|TRBJ1-2|.
TGTGCCAGCAGTGCGTCAGGGACATATGGCTACACCTTC
CASSASGTYGYTF
>.|TRBV7-2|TRBJ2-3|many
TGTGCCAGCAGAAGACACGTCGGGACAGATACGCAGTATTTT
CASRRHVGTDTQYF
>.|TRBV7-2|TRBJ1-1|few
TGTGCCAGCAGCTTAGTTCGGGGGAACACTGAAGCTTTCTTT
CASSLVRGNTEAFF
>TRBD1|TRBV18|TRBJ1-1|many
TGTGCCAGCTCCCCTTACGAGGGGGCGGATGAAGCTTTCTTT
CASSPYEGADEAFF
>TRBD2|TRBV20-1|TRBJ2-3|.
TGCAGTGCTAGCTATAGCGGGGAATCAGATACGCAGTATTTT
CSASYSGESDTQYF
>.|TRBV7-8|TRBJ2-1|many
TGTGCCAGCAGCTTAGAGGCATCTAGCTCCTACAATGAGCAGTTCTTC
CASSLEASSSYNEQFF
>TRBD1|TRBV12-3/TRBV12-4|TRBJ2-3|many
TGTGCCAGCACCCGAACAGGGGGCACAGATACGCAGTATTTT
CASTRTGGTDTQYF
>TRBD1|TRBV5-1|TRBJ2-6|.
TGCGCCAGCAGCCCAGGGACAGGGGCTGGGGCCAACGTCCTGACTTTC
CASSPGTGAGANVLTF
>.|TRBV3-1|TRBJ1-4|many
TGTGCCAGCAGCCAAGAGGGGTATGGAAAACTGTTTTTT
CASSQEGYGKLFF
>.|TRBV7-2|TRBJ2-1|.
TGTGCCAGCAGCTTCTCCCCAGAGCAGTTCTTC
CASSFSPEQFF
>.|TRBV7-8|TRBJ2-2|few
TGTGCCAGCAGAAACAGGAGCTTGAACACCGGGGAGCTGTTTTTT
CASRNRSLNTGELFF
>.|TRBV28|TRBJ1-1|many
TGTGCCAGCCGCGCCGGGACAATGAACACTGAAGCTTTCTTT
CASRAGTMNTEAFF
>.|TRBV12-3/TRBV12-4|TRBJ1-3|many
TGTGCCAGTATACCGTTTACAGGGACTGTGTCTGGAAACACCATATATTTT
CASIPFTGTVSGNTIYF
>TRBD1|TRBV28|TRBJ2-7|many
TGTGCCAGCAGTTCCGGACAGGTCTACGAGCAGTACTTC
CASSSGQVYEQYF
>.|TRBV23-1|TRBJ2-5|many
TGCGCCCTGAGAAGGGAGTCTTCGGGGCAAGAGACCCAGTACTTC
CALRRESSGQETQYF
>.|TRBV10-1|TRBJ1-1|many
TGCGCCAGCAGTGCACAGACGAACACTGAAGCTTTCTTT
CASSAQTNTEAFF
>.|TRBV12-5|TRBJ1-2|many
TGTGCTAGTGGTTTGGTACCTCACCGCTATGGCTACACCTTC
CASGLVPHRYGYTF
>.|TRBV27|TRBJ1-6|many
TGTGCCAGCGGGCGAAAGGGGGACAATTCACCCCTCCACTTT
CASGRKGDNSPLHF
>.|TRBV5-1|TRBJ1-1|few
TGCGCCAGCAGGCAGGAAGGGGGGACGATACGAGCTTTCTTT
CASRQEGGTIRAFF
>.|TRBV7-2|TRBJ2-5|many
TGTGCCAGCAGCCGCGGGGACTACCAAGAGACCCAGTACTTC
CASSRGDYQETQYF
>.|TRBV4-3|TRBJ1-4|many
TGCGCCAGCAGCGTTAGGGGATCTGAAAAACTGTTTTTT
CASSVRGSEKLFF
>.|TRBV9|TRBJ1-2|many
TGTGCCAGCAGCCCGGGGGGGGCAGGGGAAGGCTACACCTTC
CASSPGGAGEGYTF
>.|TRBV6-5|TRBJ1-1|.
TGTGCCAGCAGTTACTCGATTAGGGCGGACACTGAAGCTTTCTTT
CASSYSIRADTEAFF
>.|TRBV7-2|TRBJ1-1|many
TGTGCCAGCAGCATTCGACAGGTTACTGAAGCTTTCTTT
CASSIRQVTEAFF
>.|TRBV7-8|TRBJ2-5|.
TGTGCCAGCAGCCAGACCCGGGTAAATCAAGAGACCCAGTACTTC
CASSQTRVNQETQYF
>.|TRBV7-2|TRBJ2-7|many
TGTGCCAGCAGCCGGAGGGCTGTTAGCAGGGCCTACGAGCAGTACTTC
CASSRRAVSRAYEQYF
>.|TRBV5-1|TRBJ1-5|.
TGCGCCAGCAGCCAAACCACAGGGACCTATCAGCCCCAGCATTTT
CASSQTTGTYQPQHF
>.|TRBV6-5|TRBJ1-5|many
TGTGCCAGCAGTTACAACAGTAATCAGCCCCAGCATTTT
CASSYNSNQPQHF
>.|TRBV24-1|TRBJ2-1|many
TGTGCCACCAGTGATACGACTAGCAATGAGCAGTTCTTC
CATSDTTSNEQFF
>.|TRBV4-3|TRBJ2-7|.
TGCGCCAGCAGCCAAGCCCCCGGCCCGGGAGAGCAGTACTTC
CASSQAPGPGEQYF
>TRBD2|TRBV11-3|TRBJ2-3|many
TGTGCCAGCAGCCTAGAACCGGGACTAGGCACAGATACGCAGTATTTT
CASSLEPGLGTDTQYF
>TRBD1|TRBV12-3/TRBV12-4|TRBJ1-1|.
TGTGCCAGCAGTTTAAGGGGGACAGGGGAGTTTGAAGCTTTCTTT
CASSLRGTGEFEAFF
>.|TRBV30|TRBJ1-6|.
TGTGCCTGGAGGAACAGGGCGAATTGGGCCCTCCACTTT
CAWRNRANWALHF
>TRBD1|TRBV12-3/TRBV12-4|TRBJ1-6|.
TGTGCCAGCAGTCACACCCGGGACAGGGGTAGTTCACCCCTCCACTTT
CASSHTRDRGSSPLHF
>.|TRBV4-1|TRBJ2-7|.
TGCGCCAGCAGCCACCAGACAGGGACTAGGCCCCCGGCATACGAGCAGTACTTC
CASSHQTGTRPPAYEQYF
>.|TRBV10-3|TRBJ2-2|many
TGTGCCATCAGCGGAGTGGGCAGTCTAACCGGGGAGCTGTTTTTT
CAISGVGSLTGELFF
>.|TRBV6-1|TRBJ2-2|many
TGTGCCAGCCGTAGGGCAGCCTCCACCGGGGAGCTGTTTTTT
CASRRAASTGELFF
>.|TRBV27|TRBJ2-4|many
TGTGCCAGCAGCCCCCTTCGGGGCCTGGAGGACATTCAGTACTTC
CASSPLRGLEDIQYF
>.|TRBV7-9|TRBJ1-5|.
TGTGCCAGCAGCAGCCGGGACAATGATCAGCCCCAGCATTTT
CASSSRDNDQPQHF
>TRBD2|TRBV7-2|TRBJ2-3|many
TGTGCCAGCAGGGGGGGGGGCACAGATACGCAGTATTTT
CASRGGGTDTQYF
>.|TRBV20-1|TRBJ2-4|many
TGCAGTGCTGCGGTCCGGACAGTAGCCAAAAACATTCAGTACTTC
CSAAVRTVAKNIQYF
>.|TRBV7-2|TRBJ2-2|many
TGTGCCAGCAGCCCGATCGGGACCTACACCGGGGAGCTGTTTTTT
CASSPIGTYTGELFF